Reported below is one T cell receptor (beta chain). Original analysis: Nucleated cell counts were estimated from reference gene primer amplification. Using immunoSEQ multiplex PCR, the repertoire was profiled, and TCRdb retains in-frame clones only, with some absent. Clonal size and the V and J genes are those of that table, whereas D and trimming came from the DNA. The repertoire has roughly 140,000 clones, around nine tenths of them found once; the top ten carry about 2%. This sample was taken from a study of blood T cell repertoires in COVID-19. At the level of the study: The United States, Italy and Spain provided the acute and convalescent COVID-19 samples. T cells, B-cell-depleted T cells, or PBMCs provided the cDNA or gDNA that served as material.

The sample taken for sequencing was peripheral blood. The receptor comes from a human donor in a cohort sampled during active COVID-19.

CDR3 region: CAWRFPGQSNNEQFF. CDR3 nucleotide sequence: TGTGCCTGGAGGTTCCCGGGACAGTCAAACAATGAGCAGTTCTTC. This chain joins TRBV30 and TRBJ2-1, with 7 bases fitting TRBD1. V dropped 3 bases and J dropped 5; count of bases not matched to a gene: 10. CDR1 is GTSNPN, CDR2 SVGIG, per germline (reference sequence). The CDR3 extends over 15 amino acids.